These 17 T cell receptor beta chains were all obtained from the same sample, sequenced in a study of shared T cell receptors in the human thymus. Data came from immunoSEQ multiplex PCR; TCRdb stores just in-frame clones and leaves some out. The sample records about 730,000 clones, over 75% being singletons. These data also featured in a second study, about human thymus T cells.

The sequenced material came from thymocytes. All receptors come from a girl under two years old with a congenital heart defect.

The chain combines TRBV28 with TRBJ1-1; D gene ambiguous. The CDR3 has 12 residues. The germline gives CDR1 MDHEN, CDR2 SYDVKM. Trimming took off 3 bases at V and 5 bases at J, with 7 bases between the two ends. The CDR3 DNA sequence: TGTGCCAGCAGTTTGTCGCTAACTGAAGCTTTCTTT. Translated: CASSLSLTEAFF. The full variable domain, with the rest looked up from reference TRBV28 and TRBJ1-1, is DVKVTQSSRYLVKRTGEKVFLECVQDMDHENMFWYRQDPGLGLRLIYFSYDVKMKEKGDIPEGYSVSREKKERFSLILESASTNQTSMYLCASSLSLTEAFFGQGTRLTVV.

This clone has just a few counts. The chain joins TRBV19 to TRBJ2-7, with TRBD1 matching over 10 bases. CDR1 is LNHDA and CDR2 is SQIVND in the germline V gene (reference sequence). V was pared by 5 bases and J by 4 bases, with 17 bases of the junction left unmatched. The CDR3 is 18 amino acids. The CDR3 loop is CASSEGPSGDRGPYEQYF. CDR3 nucleotide sequence: TGTGCCAGTAGTGAGGGGCCTTCCGGGGACAGGGGTCCGTACGAGCAGTACTTC. The entire variable domain, with the rest obtained from reference TRBV19 and TRBJ2-7, is as follows: DGGITQSPKYLFRKEGQNVTLSCEQNLNHDAMYWYRQDPGQGLRLIYYSQIVNDFQKGDIAEGYSVSREKKESFPLTVTSAQKNPTAFYLCASSEGPSGDRGPYEQYFGPGTRLTVT.

This chain joins TRBV29-1 and TRBJ1-1; weak D call: TRBD1 (5 bases). The CDR3 contains 13 residues. V dropped 5 bases and J dropped 6 bases, with 16 bases sitting between them. CDR1 is SQVTM and CDR2 is ANQGSEA in the germline V gene. CDR3 bases: TGCAGCGTTACGCCCCAGGGAACCTCTGAAGCTTTCTTT. This gives the protein CSVTPQGTSEAFF.

The V and J genes are TRBV5-1 and TRBJ2-7; 9 nucleotides match TRBD1. V dropped 2 bases and J dropped 3; count of bases not matched to a gene: 12. Germline CDR1 SGHRS, CDR2 YFSETQ. CDR3 length: 17 residues. In DNA, the CDR3 is TGCGCCAGCAGCTTCGCCAATACCGGGACAGGGTACTACGAGCAGTACTTC. Translating it yields CASSFANTGTGYYEQYF.

The V and J genes are TRBV7-9 and TRBJ1-1; a possible D gene is TRBD1 (5 bases). Germline-derived CDR1 and CDR2 are SEHNR and FQNEAQ (reference sequence). CDR3 length: 16 amino acids. V lost 4 bases, J lost 6 bases, and 21 bases lay in between. This CDR3 reads CASSWPPWGGKPEAFF. As DNA, the CDR3 is TGTGCCAGCAGCTGGCCCCCTTGGGGGGGGAAACCTGAAGCTTTCTTT.

V is TRBV4-1 and J is TRBJ1-1, with 7 positions matching TRBD1. CDR3 length: 16 residues. The trim removed 0 bases at V and 14 bases at J, leaving 18 bases unmatched. Germline assignment: CDR1 MGHRA and CDR2 YSYEKL. The CDR3: CASSQDLEQGPKVGFF. CDR3 bases: TGCGCCAGCAGCCAAGATTTAGAACAGGGGCCTAAGGTTGGGTTCTTT.

V usage is TRBV6-5 and J usage is TRBJ1-6; D gene ambiguous. Germline V gene sequence: CDR1 MNHEY, CDR2 SVGAGI. The CDR3 contains 14 residues. V was shortened by 2 bases and J by 7 bases, with 9 bases between the two germline ends. Here the CDR3 DNA reads TGTGCCAGCAGTTACGCCGAACAGAATTCACCCCTCCACTTT. Translating it yields CASSYAEQNSPLHF.

The chain combines TRBV9 with TRBJ1-2; D uncertain. CDR1 and CDR2 (germline): SGDLS, YYNGEE. This CDR3 has 13 residues. Trimming removed 3 bases at V and 4 bases at J, with 10 bases between. This CDR3 reads CASSGHFVYGYTF. The CDR3 DNA reads as TGTGCCAGCAGCGGACACTTTGTCTATGGCTACACCTTC.

This clone was seen a few times. The chain is built from TRBV20-1 and TRBJ1-1; no clear D. Per the germline V gene, CDR1 is DFQATT and CDR2 is SNEGSKA (reference sequence). The CDR3 length is 11 residues. Trimming shortened V by 2 bases and J by 1 base, and 2 bases separated the two germline ends. The CDR3 DNA sequence: TGCAGTGCTAGACGGAACACTGAAGCTTTCTTT. It yields the protein CSARRNTEAFF.

This rearrangement joins TRBV6-5 to TRBJ1-2; TRBD1 might be the D (5 bases). The V gene's germline CDR1 is MNHEY and CDR2 SVGAGI. The CDR3 has 12 amino acids. Between the trimmed V and J ends, which lost 6 bases and 7 bases, there was a span of 12 bases. This chain's CDR3 is CASRPRESGYTF. Here the CDR3 DNA reads TGTGCCAGCAGGCCCAGGGAATCTGGCTACACCTTC.

The chain combines TRBV9 with TRBJ2-7, with D maybe TRBD1 (6 bases). V lost 0 bases, J lost 6 bases, and 7 bases lay in between. This CDR3 is built from 12 residues. Germline V gene data show CDR1 as SGDLS and CDR2 as YYNGEE. DNA of the CDR3: TGTGCCAGCAGCGTAGGAGGGGGCGAGCAGTACTTC. Its translation is CASSVGGGEQYF.

The chain carries TRBV5-1 and TRBJ1-4, with TRBD1 identical over 8 bases. Unmatched junction bases numbered 11, after V lost 2 bases and J lost 5 bases. This CDR3 region has 17 residues. Germline values: CDR1 SGHRS, CDR2 YFSETQ. The CDR3, as DNA: TGCGCCAGCAGCTTCTTGCCCGACAGGGGACTGAATGAAAAACTGTTTTTT. Its translation is CASSFLPDRGLNEKLFF.

V is TRBV11-2 and J is TRBJ2-5, with 7 bases aligning to TRBD2. The V gene's germline CDR1 is SGHAT and CDR2 FQNNGV. This CDR3 has 16 amino acids. Losses at the gene ends were 1 base for V and 5 bases for J; bases not matched to a gene: 10. In nucleotides, the CDR3 is TGTGCCAGCAGCTTAGCAGGCGGGAGACCACTTGAGACCCAGTACTTC. The encoded protein is CASSLAGGRPLETQYF.

J is TRBJ2-3 and V is TRBV6-9, with D tentatively TRBD2 (6 bases). The CDR3 spans 14 residues. V was trimmed by 4 bases and J by 1 base, leaving 9 bases between them. Germline CDR1 reads MNHGY; CDR2 reads SVAAGI. CDR3 sequence (DNA): TGTGCCAGCAGTTCGGGGGAGGGCACAGATACGCAGTATTTT. Its translation is CASSSGEGTDTQYF.

This chain links TRBV6-5 with TRBJ2-7, with D perhaps matching TRBD2 (7 bases). Germline CDR1 is MNHEY and CDR2 is SVGAGI. The CDR3 loop spans 15 amino acids. V lost 4 bases and J lost 0, with 13 bases in between. Written as DNA, the CDR3 is TGTGCCAGCAGTTCCGGGGAGGGGGTCTCCTACGAGCAGTACTTC. Residues: CASSSGEGVSYEQYF.

The chain joins TRBV15 to TRBJ2-1, with 7 nucleotides matching TRBD1. This CDR3 has 19 amino acids. CDR1 is LNHNV and CDR2 is YYDKDF in the germline V gene (reference sequence). The J segment lost 4 bases and the V segment lost 2 bases, leaving 17 bases of the junction unmatched. In DNA form, the CDR3 reads TGTGCCACCAGCAGAACACGTTTCCTTTCCGGGACAGTTTACAATGAGCAGTTCTTC. Its translation: CATSRTRFLSGTVYNEQFF.

The chain recombines TRBV7-6 with TRBJ2-7, with D tentatively TRBD2 (5 bases). With 9 bases removed from V and 6 bases from J, the gap between germline ends came to 18 bases. The V gene's germline CDR1 is SGHVS and CDR2 FNYEAQ. The CDR3 contains 13 residues. The CDR3, as DNA: TGTGCCAGTATGAGGACTGATTCTTCCGAGCAGTACTTC. Amino acids: CASMRTDSSEQYF.